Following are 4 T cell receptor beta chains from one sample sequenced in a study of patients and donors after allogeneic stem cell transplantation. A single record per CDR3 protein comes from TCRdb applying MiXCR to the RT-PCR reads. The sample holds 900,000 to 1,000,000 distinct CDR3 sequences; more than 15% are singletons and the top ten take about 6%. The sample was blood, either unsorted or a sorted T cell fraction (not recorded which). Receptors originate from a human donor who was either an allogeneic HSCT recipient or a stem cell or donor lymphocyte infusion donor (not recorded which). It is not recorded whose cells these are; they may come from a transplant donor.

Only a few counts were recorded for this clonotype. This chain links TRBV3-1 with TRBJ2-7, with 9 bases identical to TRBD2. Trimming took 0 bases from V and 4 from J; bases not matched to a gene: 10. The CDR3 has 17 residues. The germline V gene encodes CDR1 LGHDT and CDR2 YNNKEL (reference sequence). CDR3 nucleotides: TGTGCCAGCAGCCAAGATCTTAGCGGGAGCCCTGGGTACGAGCAGTACTTC. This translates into CASSQDLSGSPGYEQYF.

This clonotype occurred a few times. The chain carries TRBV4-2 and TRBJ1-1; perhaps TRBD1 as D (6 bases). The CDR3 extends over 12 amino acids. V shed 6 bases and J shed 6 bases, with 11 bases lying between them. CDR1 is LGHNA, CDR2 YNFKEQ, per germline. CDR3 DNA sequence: TGTGCCAGCAGAGGGGGAGTCGCTGAAGCTTTCTTT. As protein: CASRGGVAEAFF.

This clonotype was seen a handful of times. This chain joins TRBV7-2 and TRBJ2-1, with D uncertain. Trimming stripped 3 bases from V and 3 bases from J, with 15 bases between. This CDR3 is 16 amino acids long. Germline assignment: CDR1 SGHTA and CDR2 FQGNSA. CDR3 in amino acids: CASSFGLHPGYNEQFF. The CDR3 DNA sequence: TGTGCCAGCAGCTTTGGCCTCCACCCAGGCTACAATGAGCAGTTCTTC.

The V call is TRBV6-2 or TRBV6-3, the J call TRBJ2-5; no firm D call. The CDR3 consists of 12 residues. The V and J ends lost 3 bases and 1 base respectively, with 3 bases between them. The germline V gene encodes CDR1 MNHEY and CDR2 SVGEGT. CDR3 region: CASSYIQETQYF. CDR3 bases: TGTGCCAGCAGTTATATCCAAGAGACCCAGTACTTC.